One and the same sample provided the 16 T cell receptor beta chains below, sequenced in a study of blood T cell repertoires in COVID-19 (TCRdb year 2020). Libraries were made using the immunoSEQ multiplex PCR assay. This is the immuneACCESS table as TCRdb keeps it, with only in-frame sequences that have V and J called. A part of the clones is gone; compared with another copy, unresolved V genes explain less than half, and the rest is unexplained. This sample has about 73,000 clones in its table, and roughly 84% of those were observed once. The ten top clones hold around 2.3% of the sample. Source material: peripheral blood. All receptors come from a man older than 75 with active or convalescent COVID-19.

The rearrangement uses TRBV11-2 and TRBJ1-2, with TRBD1 matching 7 bases. CDR1 is SGHAT and CDR2 is FQNNGV in the germline V gene. The CDR3 contains 15 residues. Trimming took 5 bases from V and 6 from J; bases not matched to a gene: 12. The CDR3 loop reads CASSRRDRRTHGYTF. For the CDR3, the DNA is TGTGCCAGCAGCCGGAGGGACAGACGAACTCATGGCTACACCTTC.

This clone has a single count. The gene calls are TRBV28 and TRBJ1-5, with TRBD1 as a possible D gene (6 bases). This CDR3 region has 16 residues. The germline V and J ends were trimmed by 5 bases and 7 bases, with 21 bases remaining between them. CDR1 is MDHEN, CDR2 SYDVKM, per germline. CDR3 DNA sequence: TGTGCCAGCAGTCCCGCCAAATGGGGGCGCGGACAGCCCCAGCATTTT. Its translation: CASSPAKWGRGQPQHF.

V is TRBV6-2 or TRBV6-3 and J is TRBJ2-6; maybe TRBD1 (6 bases). V was trimmed by 5 bases and J by 3 bases, leaving 14 bases between them. The CDR3 sequence is 16 residues long. Germline lookup yields CDR1 MNHEY and CDR2 SVGEGT. The CDR3: CASSMPYRVGANVLTF. The CDR3 DNA reads as TGTGCCAGCAGTATGCCATACAGGGTTGGGGCCAACGTCCTGACTTTC.

This chain connects TRBV27 to TRBJ2-2; 9 nucleotides line up with TRBD1. The CDR3 is 15 amino acids. Germline loops: CDR1 MNHEY, CDR2 SMNVEV (reference sequence). V lost 6 bases, J lost 6 bases, and 8 bases stayed unmatched. The CDR3 region is CASSWGQGAAGELFF. As DNA, the CDR3 is TGTGCCAGCAGCTGGGGACAGGGAGCTGCCGGGGAGCTGTTTTTT.

CDR3: CASTLAGASGLEEQFF. For the CDR3, the DNA is TGTGCCAGCACCCTAGCGGGGGCTAGCGGGCTGGAGGAGCAGTTCTTC. This rearrangement joins TRBV9 to TRBJ2-1; 10 bases match TRBD2. Germline lookup yields CDR1 SGDLS and CDR2 YYNGEE. The length of the CDR3 is 16 residues. V lost 6 bases and J lost 10; bases outside the gene matches: 16.

This sequence joins TRBV9 and TRBJ2-6; 7 bases are a match to TRBD1. The CDR3 runs 17 residues. Germline V lookup: CDR1 SGDLS, CDR2 YYNGEE. With 4 bases clipped from V and 0 bases from J, the junction kept 7 bases outside the gene matches. The CDR3 bases are TGTGCCAGCAGCCCCACAGGGGCGAACTCTGGGGCCAACGTCCTGACTTTC. It translates to CASSPTGANSGANVLTF.

Only a few counts were recorded for this clone. This rearrangement joins TRBV28 to TRBJ2-6; the D is unclear. The germline CDR1 and CDR2 sequences are MDHEN and SYDVKM. The length of the CDR3 is 17 residues. Trimming left V 6 bases short and J 0 bases short, with 15 bases between. DNA for the CDR3: TGTGCCAGCAGCCGAACAGAACCTTTCTCTGGGGCCAACGTCCTGACTTTC. This gives the protein CASSRTEPFSGANVLTF.

This rearrangement joins TRBV12-3 or TRBV12-4 to TRBJ1-1; D is uncertain. V was trimmed by 8 bases and J by 1 base, leaving 11 bases between them. CDR3 size: 13 residues. In DNA form, the CDR3 reads TGTGCCAGCGGGAGATCAGAGAACACTGAAGCTTTCTTT. It is translated as CASGRSENTEAFF.

V is TRBV11-3 and J is TRBJ2-2, with 8 bases matching TRBD1. Germline CDR1 SGHNT, CDR2 YENEEA. The V gene end was trimmed by 0 bases and the J gene end by 5 bases; junction bases not matched to a gene: 5. The CDR3 has 16 amino acids. Here the CDR3 DNA reads TGTGCCAGCAGCTTAGATCGAGGACAGGGAACCGGGGAGCTGTTTTTT. Translating gives CASSLDRGQGTGELFF.

This clone was seen once. The rearrangement uses TRBV19 and TRBJ1-5, with D maybe TRBD1 (6 bases). Deletions cut 6 bases from V and 5 bases from J, with 17 bases between. Germline CDR1 LNHDA, CDR2 SQIVND (reference sequence). The CDR3 has 15 amino acids. CDR3: CASSEETGSDQPQHF. The CDR3 DNA reads as TGTGCCAGTAGCGAGGAGACAGGCAGCGATCAGCCCCAGCATTTT.

The J gene is TRBJ2-5, the V gene TRBV9; 7 nucleotides agree with TRBD2. Germline CDR1 reads SGDLS; CDR2 reads YYNGEE. V was clipped by 1 base and J by 3 bases; unmatched bases: 0. CDR3 length: 13 amino acids. The CDR3 region has the DNA TGTGCCAGCAGCGTACGGGGGGAAGAGACCCAGTACTTC. Translation gives CASSVRGEETQYF.

This clone was counted between two and nine times. This chain connects TRBV6-1 to TRBJ1-2; D remains unclear. Germline assignment: CDR1 MNHNS and CDR2 SASEGT. CDR3 length: 15 residues. Trimming removed 2 bases at V and 8 bases at J, with 18 bases between. CDR3 loop: CASSESSRPGEGYTF. The CDR3 coding sequence is TGTGCCAGCAGTGAAAGTAGCAGGCCGGGAGAGGGCTACACCTTC.

The genes are TRBV7-8 and TRBJ1-5; D possibly corresponds to TRBD1 (6 bases). Germline lookup yields CDR1 SGHVS and CDR2 FQNEAQ. The CDR3 is made up of 15 amino acids. V was trimmed by 5 bases and J by 7 bases, leaving 18 bases between them. The CDR3 DNA is TGTGCCAGCAGCCCAAGGGGGGGATTAGGACAGCCCCAGCATTTT. Protein: CASSPRGGLGQPQHF.

The chain links TRBV21-1 to TRBJ2-7; the DNA was not used to check the table's D call, TRBD2. TRBV21-1 is shown as a pseudogene. The CDR3 extends over 16 amino acids. The CDR3 here is CASSPWTSGGRGEQYF. The CDR3, as DNA: TGTGCCAGCAGCCCTTGGACTAGCGGGGGACGCGGGGAGCAGTACTTC.

The chain employs TRBV4-1 and TRBJ2-7, with D unresolved. With 0 bases removed from V and 0 bases from J, the gap between germline ends came to 6 bases. CDR3 length equals 14 residues. Germline V gene sequence: CDR1 MGHRA, CDR2 YSYEKL. The CDR3 sequence: CASSQDPSSYEQYF. The CDR3 DNA follows: TGCGCCAGCAGCCAAGACCCGAGCTCCTACGAGCAGTACTTC.

CDR3 sequence: CASSVAQGNEQFF. CDR3 bases: TGTGCCAGCAGCGTAGCACAGGGCAATGAGCAGTTCTTC. The chain combines TRBV9 with TRBJ2-1; possibly TRBD1 for D (6 bases). CDR1 SGDLS and CDR2 YYNGEE come from the germline V gene. The CDR3 covers 13 residues. Deletions cut 0 bases from V and 6 bases from J, with 7 bases between.